The T cell receptor (beta chain) described here comes from a study of cytomegalovirus exposure and HLA in healthy donors. Study outcomes and limitations: Researchers had no immune exposure information except CMV serostatus available.

The PCR used 60 Vbeta and 13 Jbeta primers. TCRdb's table, derived via immunoSEQ multiplex PCR, lists solely in-frame clones and lacks some. The sample lists roughly 190,000 clones; approximately 70% were seen once. Comment on this clone: Its antigen is as yet unknown.

With V trimmed by 5 bases and J by 9 bases, 8 bases remained unmatched. Germline CDR1 SEHNR, CDR2 FQNEAQ (reference sequence). CDR3 length equals 15 residues. V gene TRBV7-9 combines with J gene TRBJ2-1; 12 nucleotides match TRBD2. Sample: PBMCs. The clonotype originates from a woman in her 30s in good health and CMV-seronegative. CDR3 in DNA: TGTGCCAGCAGCCTGCTAGCGGGGGGGCCGGGTGAGCAGTTCTTC. Amino acid sequence: CASSLLAGGPGEQFF.